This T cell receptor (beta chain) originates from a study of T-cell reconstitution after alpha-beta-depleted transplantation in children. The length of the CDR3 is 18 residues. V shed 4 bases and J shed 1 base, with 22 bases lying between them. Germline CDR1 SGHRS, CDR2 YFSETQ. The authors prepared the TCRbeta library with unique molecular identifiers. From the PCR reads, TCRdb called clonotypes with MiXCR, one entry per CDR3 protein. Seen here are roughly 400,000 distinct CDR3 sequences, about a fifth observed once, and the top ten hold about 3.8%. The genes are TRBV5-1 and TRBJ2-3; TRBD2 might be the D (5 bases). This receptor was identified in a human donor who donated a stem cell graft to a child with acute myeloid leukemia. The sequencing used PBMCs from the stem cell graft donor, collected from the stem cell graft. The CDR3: CASSPLRAGPPRTDTQYF. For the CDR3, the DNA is TGCGCCAGCAGCCCCCTTCGGGCGGGCCCTCCCCGCACAGATACGCAGTATTTT.